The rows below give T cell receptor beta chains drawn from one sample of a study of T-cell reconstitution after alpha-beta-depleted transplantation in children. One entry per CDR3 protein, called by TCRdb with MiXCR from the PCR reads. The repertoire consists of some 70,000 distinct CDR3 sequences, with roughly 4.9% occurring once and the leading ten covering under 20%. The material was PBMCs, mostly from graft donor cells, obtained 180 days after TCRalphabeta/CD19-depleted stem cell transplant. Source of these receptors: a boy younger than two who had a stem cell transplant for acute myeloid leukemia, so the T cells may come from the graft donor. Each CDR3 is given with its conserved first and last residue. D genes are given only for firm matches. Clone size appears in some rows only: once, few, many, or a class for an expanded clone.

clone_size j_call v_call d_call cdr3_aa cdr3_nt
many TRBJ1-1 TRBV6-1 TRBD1 CASTKGQGPKNTEAFF TGTGCCAGCACCAAAGGACAGGGGCCAAAGAACACTGAAGCTTTCTTT
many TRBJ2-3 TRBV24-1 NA CATSDFGDMRRPDTQYF TGTGCCACCAGTGATTTTGGTGATATGAGGAGACCAGATACGCAGTATTTT
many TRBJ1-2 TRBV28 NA CASSLGLGDHGYTF TGTGCCAGCAGTTTAGGGTTAGGGGACCATGGCTACACCTTC
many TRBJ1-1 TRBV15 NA CATSSARYSF TGTGCCACCAGCAGCGCGAGATACTCCTTT
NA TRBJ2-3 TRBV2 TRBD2 CASSLLAGPTDTQYF TGTGCCAGCAGTCTACTAGCGGGGCCCACAGATACGCAGTATTTT
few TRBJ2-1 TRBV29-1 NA CSVLVRRRFF TGCAGCGTTCTGGTAAGAAGGCGGTTCTTC
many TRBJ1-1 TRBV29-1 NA CSVSLRSEAFF TGCAGCGTTTCCCTAAGGTCTGAAGCTTTCTTT
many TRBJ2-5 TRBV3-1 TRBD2 CASSRGGSQETQYF TGTGCCAGCAGTCGGGGGGGAAGTCAAGAGACCCAGTACTTC
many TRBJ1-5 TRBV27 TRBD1 CASSLVGDRFDQPQHF TGTGCCAGCAGTTTAGTCGGGGACAGGTTCGATCAGCCCCAGCATTTT
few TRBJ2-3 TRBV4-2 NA CAMGPGLLDSEQYF TGTGCCATGGGCCCCGGGCTCCTGGATTCTGAGCAGTATTTT
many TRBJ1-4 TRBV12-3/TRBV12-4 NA CASSLRGTNEKLFF TGTGCCAGCAGTTTAAGGGGCACTAATGAAAAACTGTTTTTT
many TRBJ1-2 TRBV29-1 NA CSVEVSWLYGYTF TGCAGCGTTGAAGTCTCGTGGCTCTATGGCTACACCTTC
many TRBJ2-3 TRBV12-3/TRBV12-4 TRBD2 CASSLERGTDTQYF TGTGCCAGCAGTCTAGAGCGGGGTACAGATACGCAGTATTTT
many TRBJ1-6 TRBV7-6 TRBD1 CASSLRRGNGSYNSPLHF TGTGCCAGCAGCTTACGCAGGGGGAATGGATCCTATAATTCACCCCTCCACTTT
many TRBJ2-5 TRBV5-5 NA CASSRRDTQQETQYF TGTGCCAGCAGCCGTCGGGACACCCAACAAGAGACCCAGTACTTC
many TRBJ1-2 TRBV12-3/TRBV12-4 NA CASSAFSNGYTF TGTGCCAGCAGCGCGTTTTCAAATGGCTACACCTTC
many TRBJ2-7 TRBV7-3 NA CASSLGTNYEQYF TGTGCCAGCAGCTTGGGCACAAACTACGAGCAGTACTTC
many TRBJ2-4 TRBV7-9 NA CASSRDRSLGKNIQYF TGTGCCAGCAGCCGGGACCGATCTCTCGGCAAAAACATTCAGTACTTC
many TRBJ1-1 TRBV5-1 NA CASSLGGRMNTEAFF TGCGCCAGCAGCTTGGGGGGCAGAATGAACACTGAAGCTTTCTTT
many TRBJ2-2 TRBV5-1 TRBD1 CASSPGQGNTGELFF TGCGCCAGCAGCCCGGGACAGGGGAACACCGGGGAGCTGTTTTTT
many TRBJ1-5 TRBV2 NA CASSEIEYSNQPQHF TGTGCCAGCAGTGAAATCGAGTATAGCAATCAGCCCCAGCATTTT
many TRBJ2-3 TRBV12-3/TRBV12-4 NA CASSSSSARSTDTQYF TGTGCCAGCAGTTCCTCGTCGGCTAGGAGCACAGATACGCAGTATTTT
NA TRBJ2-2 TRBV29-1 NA CSVFLGPYPGELFF TGCAGCGTTTTCCTCGGGCCCTACCCCGGGGAGCTGTTTTTT
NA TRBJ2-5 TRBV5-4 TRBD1 CASSFRGQAQETQYF TGTGCCAGCAGCTTCCGGGGACAGGCCCAAGAGACCCAGTACTTC
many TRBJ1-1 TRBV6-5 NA CASSYSPGGWMDTEAFF TGTGCCAGCAGTTACTCCCCCGGTGGGTGGATGGACACTGAAGCTTTCTTT
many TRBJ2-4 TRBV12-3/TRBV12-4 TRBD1 CASSLEVATGMYF TGTGCCAGCAGTTTAGAAGTTGCGACAGGGATGTACTTC
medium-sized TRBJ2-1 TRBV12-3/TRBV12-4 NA CASSALGEQFF TGTGCCAGCAGTGCTCTAGGTGAGCAGTTCTTC
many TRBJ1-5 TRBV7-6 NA CASSLAGGNQPQHF TGTGCCAGCAGCTTAGCGGGCGGGAATCAGCCCCAGCATTTT
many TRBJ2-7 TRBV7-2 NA CASSLHRGLSYEQYF TGTGCCAGCAGCTTACACCGGGGGCTCTCCTACGAGCAGTACTTC
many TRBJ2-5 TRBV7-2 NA CASSPRDVVWETQYF TGTGCCAGCAGCCCGCGGGACGTCGTATGGGAGACCCAGTACTTC
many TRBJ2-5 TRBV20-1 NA CSATQFQETQYF TGCAGTGCTACTCAGTTCCAAGAGACCCAGTACTTC
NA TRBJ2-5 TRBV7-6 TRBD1 CASSLRGEQGQGETQYF TGTGCCAGCAGCTTACGGGGGGAACAGGGACAGGGAGAGACCCAGTACTTC
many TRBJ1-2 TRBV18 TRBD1 CASSPRTGGNGYTF TGTGCCAGCTCACCCCGGACAGGGGGGAATGGCTACACCTTC
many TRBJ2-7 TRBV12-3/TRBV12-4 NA CASQPDILYEQYF TGTGCCAGCCAACCTGACATTCTCTACGAGCAGTACTTC
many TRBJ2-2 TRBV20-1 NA CSARGIANTGELFF TGCAGTGCTAGGGGCATCGCGAACACCGGGGAGCTGTTTTTT
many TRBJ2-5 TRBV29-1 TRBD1 CSVDGRPGGETQYF TGCAGCGTTGACGGCAGACCAGGGGGAGAGACCCAGTACTTC
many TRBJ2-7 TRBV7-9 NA CASSPPPGNEQYF TGTGCCAGCAGCCCCCCCCCCGGGAACGAGCAGTACTTC
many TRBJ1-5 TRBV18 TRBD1 CASSPRGQRSNQPQHF TGTGCCAGCTCACCAAGGGGGCAGAGAAGCAATCAGCCCCAGCATTTT
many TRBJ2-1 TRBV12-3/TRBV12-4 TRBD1 CASSLRGRSFYNEQFF TGTGCCAGCAGCCTCAGGGGGAGATCCTTCTACAATGAGCAGTTCTTC
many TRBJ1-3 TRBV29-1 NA CSVEDTVGNTIYF TGCAGCGTTGAAGACACAGTTGGAAACACCATATATTTT
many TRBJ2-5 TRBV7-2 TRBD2 CASSYTSGGGTARETQYF TGTGCCAGCAGCTATACAAGCGGGGGGGGAACCGCACGAGAGACCCAGTACTTC